This T cell receptor beta chain appears in the sequencing data of a study of T cell responses to AZD1222 COVID-19 vaccine. Profiled with immunoSEQ multiplex PCR; TCRdb holds only in-frame clones, not every one. The sample includes 150,000 to 200,000 clones, 85% to 95% seen only once; the top ten take over 0.7%. CDR1 is KGHSH and CDR2 is LQKENI in the germline V gene. This CDR3 is 14 amino acids long. With 4 bases removed from V and 2 bases from J, the gap between germline ends came to 9 bases. Study findings and constraints: Two AZD1222 doses significantly raised spike-specific TCR breadth and depth over controls. Scientists sampled the repertoires only once the peak T cell response had passed.

Note on this clone: Its specificity is not known.

The sample consisted of peripheral blood, taken on day 0 of AZD1222 vaccination. The receptor was derived from an adult in good health. This chain connects TRBV18 to TRBJ1-5, with D possibly TRBD1 on 6 matching bases. This CDR3 is CASSLEGGNQPQHF. DNA of the CDR3: TGTGCCAGCTCACTAGAGGGGGGCAATCAGCCCCAGCATTTT.